A selection of T cell receptor beta chains follows, all from one sample in a study of shared clonotypes between healthy human individuals. Only in-frame clones appear in the TCRdb table, and some are missing; sequencing was by immunoSEQ multiplex PCR. This table holds approximately 1.5 million clones, 98% found once. The specimen sequenced was naive CD4+ T cells sorted from blood. Receptor source: a young man in good health. Each CDR3 is given with its conserved first and last residue. The order of the fields is J gene, D gene, clone size, V gene, CDR3 DNA, CDR3 protein. The D gene is left open where the match is weak. Size is stated for part of the rows, as once, few or many counts, or as a class when the clone is expanded.

TRBJ1-1 | - | - | TRBV7-9 | TGTGCCAGCAGCCGAGGCGGGGCGGCCAGGATGAACACTGAAGCTTTCTTT | CASSRGGAARMNTEAFF
TRBJ1-3 | TRBD1 | - | TRBV6-5 | TGTGCCAGCAGTTACTCCGGACAGGGCGGAAACACCATATATTTT | CASSYSGQGGNTIYF
TRBJ2-7 | TRBD1 | - | TRBV7-7 | TGTGCTAGCAGCGACGTGTACAGGGGCTACGAGCAGTACTTC | CASSDVYRGYEQYF
TRBJ1-4 | - | - | TRBV5-1 | TGCGCCAGCAGCTCAGGACAGCCTGTCGAAAAACTGTTTTTT | CASSSGQPVEKLFF
TRBJ2-3 | TRBD2 | - | TRBV18 | TGTGCCAGCTCACCCCTAGCGGGGATCACAGATACGCAGTATTTT | CASSPLAGITDTQYF
TRBJ2-1 | - | - | TRBV28 | TGTGCCAGCCGGAAGGGGCCCTACAATGAGCAGTTCTTC | CASRKGPYNEQFF
TRBJ2-1 | TRBD1 | - | TRBV9 | TGTGCCAGCAGCGTAGGGGGACAGGGTAGTGATGAGCAGTTCTTC | CASSVGGQGSDEQFF
TRBJ2-3 | - | - | TRBV10-3 | TGTGCCACCTGGACTGGTACAGATACGCAGTATTTT | CATWTGTDTQYF
TRBJ2-3 | TRBD2 | - | TRBV10-3 | TGTGCCATCAAGGAGGATCTAGCGGCAGATACGCAGTATTTT | CAIKEDLAADTQYF
TRBJ2-3 | - | - | TRBV5-1 | TGCGCCAGCAGCATAGGCACAGATACGCAGTATTTT | CASSIGTDTQYF
TRBJ2-1 | TRBD2 | - | TRBV27 | TGTGCCAGCTGGAAAGCGGGGGTATACAATGAGCAGTTCTTC | CASWKAGVYNEQFF
TRBJ1-4 | - | once | TRBV18 | TGTGCCAGCTCACCATTAGGACACCACACTGCAACTAATGAAAAACTGTTTTTT | CASSPLGHHTATNEKLFF
TRBJ2-2 | - | - | TRBV2 | TGTGCCAGCAGCGGGGACAATTCGAACACCGGGGAGCTGTTTTTT | CASSGDNSNTGELFF
TRBJ2-7 | - | - | TRBV7-9 | TGTGCCAGCAGCCACTATAGCGAAAGCTCCTACGAGCAGTACTTC | CASSHYSESSYEQYF
TRBJ2-7 | - | - | TRBV5-1 | TGCGCCAGCAGCTTGGGGCAGACGGGATCCTACGAGCAGTACTTC | CASSLGQTGSYEQYF
TRBJ2-3 | - | - | TRBV14 | TGTGCCAGCAGCCACACAAACACAGATACGCAGTATTTT | CASSHTNTDTQYF
TRBJ2-3 | TRBD2 | - | TRBV10-3 | TGTGCCATCGACAGCGGGAGAAGCACAGATACGCAGTATTTT | CAIDSGRSTDTQYF
TRBJ1-2 | - | - | TRBV30 | TGTGCCTGGGACGGGACGGAGTATGGCTACACCTTC | CAWDGTEYGYTF
TRBJ2-2 | TRBD2 | - | TRBV9 | TGTGCCAGCAGCGTAGTAGGGACTAGCCCCGGGGAGCTGTTTTTT | CASSVVGTSPGELFF
TRBJ2-7 | - | - | TRBV7-9 | TGTGCCAGCAGCTCTTGGACAAACTTCTACGAGCAGTACTTC | CASSSWTNFYEQYF
TRBJ2-3 | - | - | TRBV28 | TGTGCCAGCAGAGGTAATACAGATACGCAGTATTTT | CASRGNTDTQYF
TRBJ2-2 | - | - | TRBV7-9 | TGTGCCAGCAGCTTGGACCAGTGGGGCACCGGGGAGCTGTTTTTT | CASSLDQWGTGELFF
TRBJ1-2 | TRBD1 | - | TRBV19 | TGTGCCACCGAGGGACAGAGCTATGGCTACACCTTC | CATEGQSYGYTF
TRBJ2-1 | - | - | TRBV28 | TGTGCCAGCAGTTTAGATAGGGACAATGAGCAGTTCTTC | CASSLDRDNEQFF
TRBJ1-5 | - | - | TRBV19 | TGTGCCAGTAGTATAAGGGCAGGGAATCAGCCCCAGCATTTT | CASSIRAGNQPQHF
TRBJ2-2 | TRBD1 | once | TRBV11-3 | TGTGCCAGCAGCCTGGGACAGGGGTCCTCCGGGGAGCTGTTTTTT | CASSLGQGSSGELFF
TRBJ2-2 | - | - | TRBV7-2 | TGTGCCAGCAGCTCCATCGTTTGGCGTGGGGAGCTGTTTTTT | CASSSIVWRGELFF
TRBJ2-7 | TRBD1 | - | TRBV11-2 | TGTGCCAGCAGCTTAGTGCCAGGGGGCTCCTACGAGCAGTACTTC | CASSLVPGGSYEQYF
TRBJ2-1 | TRBD2 | - | TRBV27 | TGTGCCAGCTTGGGACTAGGGGCCTACAATGAGCAGTTCTTC | CASLGLGAYNEQFF
TRBJ2-1 | - | - | TRBV19 | TGTGCCAGTCATAGCGGATACAATGAGCAGTTCTTC | CASHSGYNEQFF
TRBJ2-3 | - | - | TRBV19 | TGTGCCAGTAGTACGTCCCACCGCGGCACAGATACGCAGTATTTT | CASSTSHRGTDTQYF
TRBJ2-7 | - | - | TRBV5-1 | TGCGCCAGCAGCTTGCCGGACAGTACAGAGCAGTACTTC | CASSLPDSTEQYF
TRBJ1-1 | - | - | TRBV30 | TGTGCCTGGAGTCCGGGAGGTGGTGCAGGGCCGATCTTT | CAWSPGGGAGPIF
TRBJ2-1 | TRBD2 | - | TRBV5-4 | TGTGCCAGCAGCTTCAAACTAGCGGGAGTCAATGAGCAGTTCTTC | CASSFKLAGVNEQFF
TRBJ2-5 | - | - | TRBV29-1 | TGCAGCGTAACCGGGACAGGCGGGGGCCGAGAGACCCAGTACTTC | CSVTGTGGGRETQYF
TRBJ2-1 | - | - | TRBV15 | TGTGCCACCAGCAGGCCCTACAATGAGCAGTTCTTC | CATSRPYNEQFF
TRBJ2-1 | - | - | TRBV9 | TGTGCCAGCAGCGTAGTTATGGGTCTTGGCAATGAGCAGTTCTTC | CASSVVMGLGNEQFF